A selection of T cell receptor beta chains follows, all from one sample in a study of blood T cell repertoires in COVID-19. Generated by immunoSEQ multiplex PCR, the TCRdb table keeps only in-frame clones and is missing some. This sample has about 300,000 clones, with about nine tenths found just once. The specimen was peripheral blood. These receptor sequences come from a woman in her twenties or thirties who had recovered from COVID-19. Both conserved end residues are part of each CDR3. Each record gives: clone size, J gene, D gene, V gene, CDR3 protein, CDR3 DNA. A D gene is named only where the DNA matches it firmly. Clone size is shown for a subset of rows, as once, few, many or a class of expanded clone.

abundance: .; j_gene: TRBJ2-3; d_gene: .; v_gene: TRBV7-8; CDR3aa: CASSPRRDTQYF; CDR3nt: TGTGCCAGCAGCCCGAGGAGGGATACGCAGTATTTT
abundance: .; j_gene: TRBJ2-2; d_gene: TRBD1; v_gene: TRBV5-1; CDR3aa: CASSSGQGGGELFF; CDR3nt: TGCGCCAGCAGCTCCGGACAGGGAGGCGGGGAGCTGTTTTTT
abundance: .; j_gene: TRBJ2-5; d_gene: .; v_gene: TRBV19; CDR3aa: CASNSGRGQETQYF; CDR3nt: TGTGCCAGTAATTCAGGTCGGGGCCAAGAGACCCAGTACTTC
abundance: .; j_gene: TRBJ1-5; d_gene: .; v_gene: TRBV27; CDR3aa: CASSLRGLNQPQHF; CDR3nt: TGTGCCAGCAGTTTAAGGGGCCTTAATCAGCCCCAGCATTTT
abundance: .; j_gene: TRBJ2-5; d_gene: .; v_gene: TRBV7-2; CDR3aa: CASSLKRGQGTQYF; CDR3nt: TGTGCCAGCAGCTTAAAAAGGGGTCAGGGGACCCAGTACTTC
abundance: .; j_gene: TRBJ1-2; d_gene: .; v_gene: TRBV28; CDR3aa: CASRPTSGGYTF; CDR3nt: TGTGCCAGCAGGCCAACCAGCGGCGGCTACACCTTC
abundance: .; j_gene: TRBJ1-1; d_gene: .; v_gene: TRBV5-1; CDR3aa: CASSGSTGSAEAFF; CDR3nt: TGCGCCAGCAGCGGATCTACAGGGTCGGCTGAAGCTTTCTTT
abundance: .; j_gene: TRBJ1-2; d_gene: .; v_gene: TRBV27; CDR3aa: CASSFGPLAGGYTF; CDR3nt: TGTGCCAGCAGTTTCGGTCCTTTAGCGGGTGGCTACACCTTC
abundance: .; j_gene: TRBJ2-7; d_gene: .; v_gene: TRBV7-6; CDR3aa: CASSLTPGSGAYEQYF; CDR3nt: TGTGCCAGCAGCCTAACCCCCGGGTCGGGTGCGTACGAGCAGTACTTC
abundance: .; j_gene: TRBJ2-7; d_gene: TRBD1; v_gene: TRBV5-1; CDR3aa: CASSVTGTEPYEQYF; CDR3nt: TGCGCCAGCAGCGTGACCGGGACAGAGCCCTACGAGCAGTACTTC
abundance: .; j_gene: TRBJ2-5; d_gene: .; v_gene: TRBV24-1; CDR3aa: CATSAGDLGSQETQYF; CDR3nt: TGTGCCACCAGTGCCGGGGATTTGGGGAGTCAAGAGACCCAGTACTTC
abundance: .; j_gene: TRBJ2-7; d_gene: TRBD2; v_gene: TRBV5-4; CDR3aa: CASSSGTSGGSSYEQYF; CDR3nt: TGTGCCAGCAGCTCTGGGACTAGCGGGGGGTCCTCCTACGAGCAGTACTTC
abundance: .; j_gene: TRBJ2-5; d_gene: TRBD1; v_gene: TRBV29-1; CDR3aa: CSVRTGDETQYF; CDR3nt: TGCAGCGTGCGGACAGGGGACGAGACCCAGTACTTC
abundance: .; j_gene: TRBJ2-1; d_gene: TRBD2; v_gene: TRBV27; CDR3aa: CASSILASPLDEQFF; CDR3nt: TGTGCCAGCAGTATACTAGCGTCCCCCTTAGATGAGCAGTTCTTC
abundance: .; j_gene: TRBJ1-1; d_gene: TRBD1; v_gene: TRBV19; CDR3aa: CASTFDPGQVNTEAFF; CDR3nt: TGTGCCAGTACCTTCGACCCAGGACAGGTGAACACTGAAGCTTTCTTT
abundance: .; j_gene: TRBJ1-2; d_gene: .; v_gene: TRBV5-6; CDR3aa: CASSSPSGLYGYTF; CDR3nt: TGTGCCAGCAGCTCCCCGTCTGGACTTTATGGCTACACCTTC
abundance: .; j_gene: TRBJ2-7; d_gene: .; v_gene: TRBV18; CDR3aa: CASSPRRDFYEQYF; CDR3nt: TGTGCCAGCTCACCAAGGCGGGATTTCTACGAGCAGTACTTC
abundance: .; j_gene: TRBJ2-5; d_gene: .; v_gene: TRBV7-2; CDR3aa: CASSPAGHQETQYF; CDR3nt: TGTGCCAGCAGCCCCGCGGGACACCAAGAGACCCAGTACTTC
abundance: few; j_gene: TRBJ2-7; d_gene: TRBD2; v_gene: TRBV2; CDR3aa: CASSEGVAGGYEQYF; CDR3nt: TGTGCCAGCAGTGAAGGGGTAGCGGGGGGGTACGAGCAGTACTTC
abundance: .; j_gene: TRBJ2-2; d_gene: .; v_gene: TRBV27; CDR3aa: CASSPRGPDLTGELFF; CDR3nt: TGTGCCAGCAGTCCGCGGGGACCGGACCTAACCGGGGAGCTGTTTTTT
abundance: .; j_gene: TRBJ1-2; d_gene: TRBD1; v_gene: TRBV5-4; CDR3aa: CASSWDRDYGYTF; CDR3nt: TGTGCCAGCAGCTGGGACAGGGACTATGGCTACACCTTC
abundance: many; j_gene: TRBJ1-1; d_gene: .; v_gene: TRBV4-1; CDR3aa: CASSQGQSDDGAFF; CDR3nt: TGCGCCAGCAGCCAAGGACAGTCCGACGACGGCGCTTTCTTT